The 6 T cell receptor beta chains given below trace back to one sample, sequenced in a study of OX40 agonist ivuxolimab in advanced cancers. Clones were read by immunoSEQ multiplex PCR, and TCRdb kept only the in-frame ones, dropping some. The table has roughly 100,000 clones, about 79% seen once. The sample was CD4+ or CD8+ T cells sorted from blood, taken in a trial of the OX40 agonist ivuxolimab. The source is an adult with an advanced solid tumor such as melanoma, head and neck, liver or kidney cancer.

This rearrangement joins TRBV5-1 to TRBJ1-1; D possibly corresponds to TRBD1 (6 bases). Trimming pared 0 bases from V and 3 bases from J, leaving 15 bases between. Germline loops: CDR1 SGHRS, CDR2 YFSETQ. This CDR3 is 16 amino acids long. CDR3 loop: CASSLVLQGPYTEAFF. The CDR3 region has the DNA TGCGCCAGCAGCTTGGTCCTACAGGGTCCTTACACTGAAGCTTTCTTT.

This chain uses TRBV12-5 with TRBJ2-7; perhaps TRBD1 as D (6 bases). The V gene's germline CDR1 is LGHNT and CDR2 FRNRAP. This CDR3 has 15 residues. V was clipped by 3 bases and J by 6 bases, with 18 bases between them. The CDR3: CASGFPTGPPGEQYF. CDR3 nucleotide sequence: TGTGCTAGTGGTTTCCCGACAGGACCCCCCGGCGAGCAGTACTTC.

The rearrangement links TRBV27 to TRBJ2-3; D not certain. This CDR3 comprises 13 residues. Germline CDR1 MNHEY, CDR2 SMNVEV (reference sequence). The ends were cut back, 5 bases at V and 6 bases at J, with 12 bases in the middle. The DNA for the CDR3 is TGTGCCAGCAGTACCCCCCCCACGGATACGCAGTATTTT. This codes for CASSTPPTDTQYF.

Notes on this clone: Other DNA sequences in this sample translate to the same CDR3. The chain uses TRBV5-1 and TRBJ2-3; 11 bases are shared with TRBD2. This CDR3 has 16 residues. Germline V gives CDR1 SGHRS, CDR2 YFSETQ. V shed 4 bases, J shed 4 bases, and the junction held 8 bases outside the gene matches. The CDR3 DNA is TGCGCCAGCAGCCTTGGGACTAGCGGCCCCCCAGATACGCAGTATTTT. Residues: CASSLGTSGPPDTQYF.

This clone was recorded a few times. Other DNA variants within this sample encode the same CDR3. The CDR3 region has the DNA TGTGCCAGCTCACCATATCCCGGGACAGGGTACGGCAATACGCAGTATTTT. The encoded protein is CASSPYPGTGYGNTQYF. The rearrangement joins TRBV18 to TRBJ2-3, with 9 positions matching TRBD1. Per germline, CDR1 KGHSH and CDR2 LQKENI. The CDR3 consists of 17 residues. The ends lost 2 bases at V and 7 bases at J; junction bases unmatched: 13. Drawing the rest from reference TRBV18 and TRBJ2-3, the complete variable domain is NAGVMQNPRHLVRRRGQEARLRCSPMKGHSHVYWYRQLPEEGLKFMVYLQKENIIDESGMPKERFSAEFPKEGPSILRIQQVVRGDSAAYFCASSPYPGTGYGNTQYFGPGTRLTVL.

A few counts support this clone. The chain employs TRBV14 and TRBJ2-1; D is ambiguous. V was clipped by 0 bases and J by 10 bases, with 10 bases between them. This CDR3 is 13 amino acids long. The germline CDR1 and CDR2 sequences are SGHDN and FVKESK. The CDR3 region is CASSQDHGGEQFF. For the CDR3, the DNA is TGTGCCAGCAGCCAAGATCACGGTGGCGAGCAGTTCTTC.